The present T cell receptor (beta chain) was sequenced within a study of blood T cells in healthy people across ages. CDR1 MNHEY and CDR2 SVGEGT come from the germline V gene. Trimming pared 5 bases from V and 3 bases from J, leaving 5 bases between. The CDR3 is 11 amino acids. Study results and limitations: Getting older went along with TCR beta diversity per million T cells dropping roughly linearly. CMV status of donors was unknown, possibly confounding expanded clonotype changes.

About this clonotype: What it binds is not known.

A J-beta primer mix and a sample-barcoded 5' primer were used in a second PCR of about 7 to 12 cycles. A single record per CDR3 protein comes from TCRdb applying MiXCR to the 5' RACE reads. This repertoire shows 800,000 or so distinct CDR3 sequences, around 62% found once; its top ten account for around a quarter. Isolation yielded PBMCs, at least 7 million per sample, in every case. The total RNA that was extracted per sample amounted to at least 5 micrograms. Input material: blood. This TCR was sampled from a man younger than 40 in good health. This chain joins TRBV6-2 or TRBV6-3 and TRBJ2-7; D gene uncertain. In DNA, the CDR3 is TGTGCCAGCAGTAAACTCTACGAGCAGTACTTC. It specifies CASSKLYEQYF.